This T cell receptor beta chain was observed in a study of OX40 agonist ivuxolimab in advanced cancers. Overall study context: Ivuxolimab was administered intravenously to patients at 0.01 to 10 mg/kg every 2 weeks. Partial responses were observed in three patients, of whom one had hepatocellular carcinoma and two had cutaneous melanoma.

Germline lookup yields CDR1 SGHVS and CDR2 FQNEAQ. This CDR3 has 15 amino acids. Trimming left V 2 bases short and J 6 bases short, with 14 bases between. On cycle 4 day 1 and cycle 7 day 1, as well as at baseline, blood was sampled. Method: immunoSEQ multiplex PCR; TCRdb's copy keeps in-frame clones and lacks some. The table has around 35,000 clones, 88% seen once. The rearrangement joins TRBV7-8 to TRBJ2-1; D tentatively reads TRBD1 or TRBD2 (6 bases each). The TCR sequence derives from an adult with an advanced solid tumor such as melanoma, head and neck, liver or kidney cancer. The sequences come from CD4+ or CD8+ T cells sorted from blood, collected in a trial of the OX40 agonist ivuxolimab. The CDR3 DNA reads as TGTGCCAGCAGCTTACAAGGGGGGCCCTTCAATGAGCAGTTCTTC. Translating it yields CASSLQGGPFNEQFF.